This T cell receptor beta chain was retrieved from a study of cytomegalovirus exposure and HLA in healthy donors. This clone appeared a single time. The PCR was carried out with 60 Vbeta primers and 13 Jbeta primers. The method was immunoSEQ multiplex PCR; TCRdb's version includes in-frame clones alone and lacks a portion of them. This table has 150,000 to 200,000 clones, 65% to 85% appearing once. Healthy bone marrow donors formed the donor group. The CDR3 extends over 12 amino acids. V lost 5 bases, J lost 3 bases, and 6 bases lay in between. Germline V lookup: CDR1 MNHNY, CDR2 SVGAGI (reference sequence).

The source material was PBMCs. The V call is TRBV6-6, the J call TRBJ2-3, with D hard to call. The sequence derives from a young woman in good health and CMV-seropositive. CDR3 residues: CASSPMTDTQYF. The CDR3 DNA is TGTGCCAGCAGTCCTATGACAGATACGCAGTATTTT.